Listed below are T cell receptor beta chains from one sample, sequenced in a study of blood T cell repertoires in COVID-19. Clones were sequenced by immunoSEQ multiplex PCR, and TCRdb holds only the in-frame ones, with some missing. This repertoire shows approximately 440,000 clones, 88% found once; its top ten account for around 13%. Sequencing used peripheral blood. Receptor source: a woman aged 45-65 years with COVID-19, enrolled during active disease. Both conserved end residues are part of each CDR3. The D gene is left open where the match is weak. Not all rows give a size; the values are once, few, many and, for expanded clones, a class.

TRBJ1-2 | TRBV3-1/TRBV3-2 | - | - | TGTGCCAGCAGCCAAGATCGAGGGCGAGGGGGCTACACCTTC | CASSQDRGRGGYTF
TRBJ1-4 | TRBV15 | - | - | TGTGCCACCAGCAGAGATCTAGTCAATGAAAAACTGTTTTTT | CATSRDLVNEKLFF
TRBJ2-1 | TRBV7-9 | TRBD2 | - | TGTGCCAGCAGCTTAGCGGGACTAGCGAATGAGCAGTTCTTC | CASSLAGLANEQFF
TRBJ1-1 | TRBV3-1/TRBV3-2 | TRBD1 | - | TGTGCCAGCAGCCAACCCACAGGGGCGAACACTGAAGCTTTCTTT | CASSQPTGANTEAFF
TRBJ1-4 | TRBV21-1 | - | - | TGTGCCAGCAGCGACATCCAGGGGGCGAATGAAAAACTGTTTTTT | CASSDIQGANEKLFF
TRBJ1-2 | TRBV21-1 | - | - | TGTGCCAGCAGCAAGGGGGGGATCGATGGCTACACCTTC | CASSKGGIDGYTF
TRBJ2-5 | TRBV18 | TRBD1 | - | TGTGCCAGCTCACCAGGGACAGGGGTGCAAGAGACCCAGTACTTC | CASSPGTGVQETQYF
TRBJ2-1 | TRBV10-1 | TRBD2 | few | TGCGCCAGCAGTAGCGGGGGGGCCGATGAGCAGTTCTTC | CASSSGGADEQFF
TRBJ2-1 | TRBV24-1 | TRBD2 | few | TGTGCCACCAGTGATGCAAGCGGGGATAACTACAATGAGCAGTTCTTC | CATSDASGDNYNEQFF
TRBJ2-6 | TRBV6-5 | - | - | TGTGCCAGCATGAGACAGAGCTCTGGGGCCAACGTCCTGACTTTC | CASMRQSSGANVLTF
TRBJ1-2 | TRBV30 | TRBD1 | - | TGTGCCTGGATCCCCGACAGGGGGGACTATGGCTACACCTTC | CAWIPDRGDYGYTF
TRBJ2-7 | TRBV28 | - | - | TGTGCCAGCAGTTTATATCTGGCCTCATATATTGCAGGGTACCAAGATTCCCCCTACGAGCAGTACTTC | CASSLYLASYIAGYQDSPYEQYF
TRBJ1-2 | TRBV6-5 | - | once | TGTGCCAGCAGTGACTCGTGGAGTCCCCGGGGCTACACCTTC | CASSDSWSPRGYTF
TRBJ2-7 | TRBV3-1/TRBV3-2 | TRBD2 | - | TGTGCCAGCAGCTCGGGAGGCGAGCAGTACTTC | CASSSGGEQYF
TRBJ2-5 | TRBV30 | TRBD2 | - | TGTGCCTGGTCGGGACTAAAAGAGACCCAGTACTTC | CAWSGLKETQYF
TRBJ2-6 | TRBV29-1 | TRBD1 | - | TGCAGCGCCGGGACAGGGACTGGGGCCAACGTCCTGACTTTC | CSAGTGTGANVLTF
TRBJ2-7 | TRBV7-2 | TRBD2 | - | TGTGCCAGCAGCTCCGGACTAGCATACTCCTACGAGCAGTACTTC | CASSSGLAYSYEQYF
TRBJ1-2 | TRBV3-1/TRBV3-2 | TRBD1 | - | TGTGCCAGCAGCTCCAGGGGGCTGGATGGCTACACCTTC | CASSSRGLDGYTF
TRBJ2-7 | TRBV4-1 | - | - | TGCGCCAGCAGCCAAGGGGTGGCGGCTAACGAGCAGTACTTC | CASSQGVAANEQYF
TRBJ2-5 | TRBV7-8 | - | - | TGTGCCAGCAGCCCGCAGAACCAAGAGACCCAGTACTTC | CASSPQNQETQYF
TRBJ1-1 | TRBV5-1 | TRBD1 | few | TGCGCCAGCAGCTCCGGGACAGCGAACACTGAAGCTTTCTTT | CASSSGTANTEAFF
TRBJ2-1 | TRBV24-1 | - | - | TGTGCCACCAGTGATTTTCGGGGAAACTACAATGAGCAGTTCTTC | CATSDFRGNYNEQFF
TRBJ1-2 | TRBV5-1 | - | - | TGCGCCAGCAGCTCGGGACAAAGGGAATACACCTTC | CASSSGQREYTF
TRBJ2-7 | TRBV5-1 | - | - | TGCGCCAGCAGCGCGGTGGGAGGGACATCCTACGAGCAGTACTTC | CASSAVGGTSYEQYF
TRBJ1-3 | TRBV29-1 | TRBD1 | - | TGCAGCGCCCGACAGGGGGCTGGAAACACCATATATTTT | CSARQGAGNTIYF
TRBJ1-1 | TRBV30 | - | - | TGTGCCTGGAACGGGGTCGAAGCTTTCTTT | CAWNGVEAFF
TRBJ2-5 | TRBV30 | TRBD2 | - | TGTGCCTGGAGTGTTGGGACTAGCGGCCAAGAGACCCAGTACTTC | CAWSVGTSGQETQYF
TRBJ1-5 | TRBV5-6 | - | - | TGTGCCAGCAGCCTATACCAGGGGCCTTATAGCAATCAGCCCCAGCATTTT | CASSLYQGPYSNQPQHF
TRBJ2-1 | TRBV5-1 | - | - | TGCGCCAGCAGCTTGGAAGGGAGGACAGGCCTGAACAATGAGCAGTTCTTC | CASSLEGRTGLNNEQFF
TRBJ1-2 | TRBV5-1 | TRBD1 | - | TGCGCCAGCAGCTTGGCGGGGACAGCTAACTATGGCTACACCTTC | CASSLAGTANYGYTF
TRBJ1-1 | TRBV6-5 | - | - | TGTGCCAGCAGTAATCGGGGAGAAGCTTTCTTT | CASSNRGEAFF
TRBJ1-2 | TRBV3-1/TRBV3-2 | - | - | TGTGCCAGCACCAAAGGGAGAGGCTACACCTTC | CASTKGRGYTF
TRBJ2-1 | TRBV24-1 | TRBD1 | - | TGTGCCACCAGTGATTTGCCCAGGGACAGGGGTTTAGGGAATGAGCAGTTCTTC | CATSDLPRDRGLGNEQFF
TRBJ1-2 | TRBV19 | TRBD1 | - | TGTGCCAGTAGAGTTATCGGGACAGCGACTCATATGAGCTATGGCTACACCTTC | CASRVIGTATHMSYGYTF
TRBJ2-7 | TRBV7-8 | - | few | TGTGCCAGCAGCTTAGGCAGTACCTACGAGCAGTACTTC | CASSLGSTYEQYF
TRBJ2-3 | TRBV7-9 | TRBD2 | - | TGTGCCAGCAGCCTCACTAGCGGGGGCACAGATACGCAGTATTTT | CASSLTSGGTDTQYF
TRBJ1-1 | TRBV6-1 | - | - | TGTGCCAGCAGTCCCCTCGTCGAAGCTTTCTTT | CASSPLVEAFF
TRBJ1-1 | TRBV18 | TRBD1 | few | TGTGCCAGCTCACCAAGACAGGGGGGAGGGACTGAAGCTTTCTTT | CASSPRQGGGTEAFF
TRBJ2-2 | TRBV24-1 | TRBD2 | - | TGTGCCATCGGGACTAGCGGGGGGACCGGGGAGCTGTTTTTT | CAIGTSGGTGELFF
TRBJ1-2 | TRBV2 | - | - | TGTGCCAGCAAAGGGGCCGGGTATGGCTACACCTTC | CASKGAGYGYTF
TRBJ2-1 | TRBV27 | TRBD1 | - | TGTGCCAGCAGTTTTCGACAGGGGGACTCGTCCTACAATGAGCAGTTCTTC | CASSFRQGDSSYNEQFF
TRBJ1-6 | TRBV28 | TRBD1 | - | TGTGCCAGCAGTGAGGGGACAGCCAATTCACCCCTCCACTTT | CASSEGTANSPLHF
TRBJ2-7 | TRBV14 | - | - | TGTGCCAGCAGCCGGCTCAGCTCCTACGAGCAGTACTTC | CASSRLSSYEQYF
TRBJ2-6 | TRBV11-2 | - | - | TGTGCCAGCAGCCATCCGGGACTGACCTCTGGGGCCAACGTCCTGACTTTC | CASSHPGLTSGANVLTF
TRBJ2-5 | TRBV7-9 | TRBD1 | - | TGTGCCAGCAGCACGTGGACAGGAGGCAAGAGAGAGACCCAGTACTTC | CASSTWTGGKRETQYF
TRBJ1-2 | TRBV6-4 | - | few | TGTGCCAGCAGTCCGAACGAGGCGGAAATCTATGGCTACACCTTC | CASSPNEAEIYGYTF
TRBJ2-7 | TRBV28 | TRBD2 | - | TGTGCCAGCAGTCCCTTAGCGGGGGGAACCTACGAGCAGTACTTC | CASSPLAGGTYEQYF
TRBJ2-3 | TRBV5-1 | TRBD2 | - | TGCGCCAGCAGCTACATAGCGGGGGGGCGCGGAGATACGCAGTATTTT | CASSYIAGGRGDTQYF
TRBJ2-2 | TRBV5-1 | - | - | TGCGCCAGCAGCTTGGCCCTTAACAGAGACACCGGGGAGCTGTTTTTT | CASSLALNRDTGELFF
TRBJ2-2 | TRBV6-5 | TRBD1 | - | TGTGCCACCAATAAACAGGGGACGAACACCGGGGAGCTGTTTTTT | CATNKQGTNTGELFF
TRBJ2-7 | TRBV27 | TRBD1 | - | TGTGCCAGCAGTTTGGGGGACAGGGGACCCTACGAGCAGTACTTC | CASSLGDRGPYEQYF
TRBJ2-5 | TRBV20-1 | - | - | TGCAGTGCTAGTTGGAGGGGGCAGGAGACCCAGTACTTC | CSASWRGQETQYF
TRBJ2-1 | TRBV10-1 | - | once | TGCGCCAGCAGTGAGATGGGGGGTGAGCAGTTCTTC | CASSEMGGEQFF
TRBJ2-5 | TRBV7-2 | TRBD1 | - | TGTGCCAGCAGCCCACGGACAGGGCAAGAGACCCAGTACTTC | CASSPRTGQETQYF
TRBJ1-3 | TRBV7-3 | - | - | TGTGCCGCCATAGGAGAACACCATCTGATTTTT | CAAIGEHHLIF
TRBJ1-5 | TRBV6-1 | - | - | TGTGCCAGCAGTGAAGCGCCGGGAGAGGGACAGCCCCAGCATTTT | CASSEAPGEGQPQHF
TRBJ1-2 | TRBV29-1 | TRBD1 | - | TGCAGCGTTGAAAAGACCGGGACAGGGGTAGGCTACACCTTC | CSVEKTGTGVGYTF
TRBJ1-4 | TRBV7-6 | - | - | TGTGCCAGCAGCTTATACGGGTTGGATGAAAAACTGTTTTTT | CASSLYGLDEKLFF
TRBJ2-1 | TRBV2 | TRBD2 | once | TGTGCCAGCACCTACCCGGGACTAGCCTCCAATGAGCAGTTCTTC | CASTYPGLASNEQFF
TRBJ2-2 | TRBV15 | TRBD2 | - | TGTGCCACCAGCAGAGATAGCGGGACGACCGGGGAGCTGTTTTTT | CATSRDSGTTGELFF